The present entry profiles one T cell receptor (beta chain) with its context. Its antigen is not identified. Patients were excluded because of uncontrolled infection, other autoimmune disease, pregnancy or lactation. Fresh peripheral blood, roughly 10 ml, was the source of the PBMCs. RNA transcripts gave rise to amplified TCR beta CDR3 regions. TCR CDR3 underwent first-round RT-PCR with the HTBI primer set. A single record per CDR3 protein comes from TCRdb applying MiXCR to the multiplex PCR reads. The sample carries about 620,000 distinct CDR3 sequences, 15% to 20% recorded once. The sample comes from a study of T cells in Graves' hyperthyroidism and ophthalmopathy. This CDR3 is 10 amino acids long. Trimming stripped 4 bases from V and 4 bases from J, with 4 bases between. Germline CDR1 reads SQVTM; CDR2 reads ANQGSEA. Study-wide points: With a median lead of approximately six months before onset, the model predicted ophthalmopathy.

This sequence was found in a woman between 25 and 40 years old with Graves' hyperthyroidism. Sequencing was done on a sample of blood. The chain links TRBV29-1 to TRBJ2-5, with D hard to call. Written as DNA, the CDR3 is TGCAGCGTTGTTATAGAGACCCAGTACTTC. It specifies CSVVIETQYF.